The clone carrying this T cell receptor beta chain came up a few times. The antigen is undetermined. The data are from a study of radiotherapy plus CTLA-4 blockade in lung cancer. On the study more broadly: Disease control was present in 30% to 35% of patients, and objective responses in around 18%. Study-wide points: TCR clones from tumors expanded in blood after radiotherapy plus ipilimumab.

The CDR3 runs to 15 residues. Trimming took 4 bases from V and 4 from J, leaving 17 bases between them. Germline V CDR1 and CDR2: LNHNV, YYDKDF (reference sequence). TCRdb's copy holds only in-frame clones and misses some; the assay was immunoSEQ multiplex PCR. Among under 100,000 clones listed, about four fifths were seen once. Sequencing used peripheral blood, obtained from a patient treated with radiotherapy plus ipilimumab. V is TRBV15 and J is TRBJ2-7, with D maybe TRBD1 (6 bases). This sequence was found in a human donor with non-small cell lung cancer that progressed on radiotherapy plus ipilimumab. The chain's CDR3 is CATSISETGSYEQYF. CDR3 DNA: TGTGCCACCAGCATTTCAGAGACAGGCAGTTACGAGCAGTACTTC.